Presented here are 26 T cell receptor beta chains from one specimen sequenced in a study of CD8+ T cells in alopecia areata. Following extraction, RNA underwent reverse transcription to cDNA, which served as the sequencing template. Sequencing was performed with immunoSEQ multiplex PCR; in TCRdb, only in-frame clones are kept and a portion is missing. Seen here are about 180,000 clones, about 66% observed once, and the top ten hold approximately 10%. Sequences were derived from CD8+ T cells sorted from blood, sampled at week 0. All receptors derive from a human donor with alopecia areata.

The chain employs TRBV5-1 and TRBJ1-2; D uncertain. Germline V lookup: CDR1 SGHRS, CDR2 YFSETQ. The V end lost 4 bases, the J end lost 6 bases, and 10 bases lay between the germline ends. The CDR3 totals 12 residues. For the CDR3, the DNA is TGCGCCAGCAGCACCGGAGAGGATGGCTACACCTTC. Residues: CASSTGEDGYTF.

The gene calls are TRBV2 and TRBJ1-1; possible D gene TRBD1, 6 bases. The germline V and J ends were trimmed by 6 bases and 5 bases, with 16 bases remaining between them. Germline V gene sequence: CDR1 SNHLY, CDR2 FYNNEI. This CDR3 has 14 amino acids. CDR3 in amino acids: CASRARGAGTEAFF. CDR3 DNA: TGTGCCAGCAGGGCGCGGGGGGCAGGGACTGAAGCTTTCTTT.

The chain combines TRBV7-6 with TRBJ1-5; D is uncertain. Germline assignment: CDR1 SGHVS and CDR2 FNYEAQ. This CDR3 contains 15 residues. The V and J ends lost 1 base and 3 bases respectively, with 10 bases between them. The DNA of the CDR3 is TGTGCCAGCAGCTTAGACTTAGGGTTCAATCAGCCCCAGCATTTT. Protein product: CASSLDLGFNQPQHF.

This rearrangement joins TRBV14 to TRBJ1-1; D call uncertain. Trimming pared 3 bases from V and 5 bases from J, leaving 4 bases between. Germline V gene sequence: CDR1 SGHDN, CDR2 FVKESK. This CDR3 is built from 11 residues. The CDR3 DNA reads TGTGCCAGCAGCCAGGGTACTGAAGCTTTCTTT. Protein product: CASSQGTEAFF.

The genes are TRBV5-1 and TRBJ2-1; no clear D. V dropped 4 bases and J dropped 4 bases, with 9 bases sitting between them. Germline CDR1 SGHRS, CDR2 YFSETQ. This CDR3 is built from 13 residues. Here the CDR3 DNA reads TGCGCCAGCAGCGGCCCAGTGTACAATGAGCAGTTCTTC. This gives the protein CASSGPVYNEQFF.

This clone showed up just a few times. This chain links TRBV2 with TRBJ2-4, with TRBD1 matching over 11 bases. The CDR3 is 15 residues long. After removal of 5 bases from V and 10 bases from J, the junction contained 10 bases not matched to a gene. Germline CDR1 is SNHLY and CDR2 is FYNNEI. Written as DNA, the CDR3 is TGTGCCAGCAGTCGTGGGACAGGGGGTTTTTGGATTCAGTACTTC. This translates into CASSRGTGGFWIQYF.

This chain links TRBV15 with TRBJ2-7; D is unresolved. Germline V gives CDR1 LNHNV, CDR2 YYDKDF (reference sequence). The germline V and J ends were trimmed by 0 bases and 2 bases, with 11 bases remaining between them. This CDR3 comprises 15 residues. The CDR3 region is CATSRDRTSPYEQYF. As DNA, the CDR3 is TGTGCCACCAGCAGAGACAGGACGTCTCCCTACGAGCAGTACTTC.

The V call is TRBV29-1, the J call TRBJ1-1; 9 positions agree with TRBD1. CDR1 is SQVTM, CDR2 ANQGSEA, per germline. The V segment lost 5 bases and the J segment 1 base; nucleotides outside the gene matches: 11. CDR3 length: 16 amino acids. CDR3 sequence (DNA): TGCAGCGTTCGACCAATGACAGGGGGAACGAACACTGAAGCTTTCTTT. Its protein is CSVRPMTGGTNTEAFF.

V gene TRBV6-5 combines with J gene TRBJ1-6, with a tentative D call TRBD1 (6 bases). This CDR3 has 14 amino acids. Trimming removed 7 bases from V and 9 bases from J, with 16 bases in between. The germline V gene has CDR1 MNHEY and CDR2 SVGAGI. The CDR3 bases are TGTGCCAGCAAGGCGTACAGGGTCGTTTCACCCCTCCACTTT. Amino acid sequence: CASKAYRVVSPLHF.

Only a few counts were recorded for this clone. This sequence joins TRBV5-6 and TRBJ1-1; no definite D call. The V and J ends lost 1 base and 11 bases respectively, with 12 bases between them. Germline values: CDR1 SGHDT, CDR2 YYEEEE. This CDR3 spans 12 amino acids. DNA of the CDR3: TGTGCCAGCAGCTTGCGAGCTTTCGACGCTTTCTTT. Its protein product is CASSLRAFDAFF.

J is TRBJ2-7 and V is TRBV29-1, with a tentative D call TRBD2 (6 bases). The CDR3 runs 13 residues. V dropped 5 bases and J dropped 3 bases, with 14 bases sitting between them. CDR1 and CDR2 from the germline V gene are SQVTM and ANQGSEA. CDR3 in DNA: TGCAGCGTTTTTCTAAGCGGGTACTACGAGCAGTACTTC. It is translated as CSVFLSGYYEQYF.

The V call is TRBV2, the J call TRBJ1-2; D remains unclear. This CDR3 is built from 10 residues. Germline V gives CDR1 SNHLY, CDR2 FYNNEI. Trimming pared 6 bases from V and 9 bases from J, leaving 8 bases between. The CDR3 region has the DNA TGTGCCAGCAGGGTTAGGAGCTACACCTTC. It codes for CASRVRSYTF.

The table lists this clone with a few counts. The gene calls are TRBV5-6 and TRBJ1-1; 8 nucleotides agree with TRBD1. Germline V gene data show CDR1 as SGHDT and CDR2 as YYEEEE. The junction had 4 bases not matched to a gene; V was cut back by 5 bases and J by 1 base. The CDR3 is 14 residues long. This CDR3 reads CASRLTGENTEAFF. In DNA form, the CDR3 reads TGTGCCAGCAGGCTGACAGGGGAGAACACTGAAGCTTTCTTT. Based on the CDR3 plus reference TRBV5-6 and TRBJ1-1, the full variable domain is DAGVTQSPTHLIKTRGQQVTLRCSPKSGHDTVSWYQQALGQGPQFIFQYYEEEERQRGNFPDRFSGHQFPNYSSELNVNALLLGDSALYLCASRLTGENTEAFFGQGTRLTVV.

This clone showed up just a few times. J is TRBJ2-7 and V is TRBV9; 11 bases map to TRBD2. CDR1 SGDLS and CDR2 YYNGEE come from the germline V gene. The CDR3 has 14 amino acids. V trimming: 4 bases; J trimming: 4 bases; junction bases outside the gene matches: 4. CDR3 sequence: CASSLGTSGYEQYF. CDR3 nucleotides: TGTGCCAGCAGCCTAGGGACTAGCGGATACGAGCAGTACTTC.

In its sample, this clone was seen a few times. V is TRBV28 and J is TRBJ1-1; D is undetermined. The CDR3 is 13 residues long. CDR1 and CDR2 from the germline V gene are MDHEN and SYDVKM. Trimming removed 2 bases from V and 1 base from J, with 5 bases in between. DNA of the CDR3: TGTGCCAGCAGTTTAGGTCGGAACACTGAAGCTTTCTTT. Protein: CASSLGRNTEAFF.

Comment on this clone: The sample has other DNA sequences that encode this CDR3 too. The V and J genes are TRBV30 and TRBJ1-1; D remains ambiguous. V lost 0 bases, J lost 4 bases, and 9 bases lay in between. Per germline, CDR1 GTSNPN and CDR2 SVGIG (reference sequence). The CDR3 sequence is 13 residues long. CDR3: CAWSVTGGTEAFF. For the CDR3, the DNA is TGTGCCTGGAGTGTAACTGGTGGCACTGAAGCTTTCTTT.

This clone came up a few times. The CDR3 sequence is CASSLGIRETQYF. The CDR3 DNA follows: TGTGCCAGCAGTTTAGGTATCCGGGAGACCCAGTACTTC. This sequence joins TRBV28 and TRBJ2-5; D unresolved. The CDR3 is 13 residues long. The germline gives CDR1 MDHEN, CDR2 SYDVKM. V lost 2 bases, J lost 5 bases, and 9 bases lay in between.

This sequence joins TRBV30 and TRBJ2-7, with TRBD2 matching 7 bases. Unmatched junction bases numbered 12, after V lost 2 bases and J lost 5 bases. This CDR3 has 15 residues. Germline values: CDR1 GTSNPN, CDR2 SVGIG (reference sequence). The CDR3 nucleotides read TGTGCCTGGAGTCCTCCCGGGACGGCGGGGGACGAGCAGTACTTC. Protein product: CAWSPPGTAGDEQYF.

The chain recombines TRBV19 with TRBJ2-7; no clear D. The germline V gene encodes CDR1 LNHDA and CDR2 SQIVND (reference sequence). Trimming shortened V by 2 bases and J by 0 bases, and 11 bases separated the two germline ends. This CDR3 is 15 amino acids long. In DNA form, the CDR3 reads TGTGCCAGTAGTATATGGGCCGGTAGCTCCTACGAGCAGTACTTC. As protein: CASSIWAGSSYEQYF.

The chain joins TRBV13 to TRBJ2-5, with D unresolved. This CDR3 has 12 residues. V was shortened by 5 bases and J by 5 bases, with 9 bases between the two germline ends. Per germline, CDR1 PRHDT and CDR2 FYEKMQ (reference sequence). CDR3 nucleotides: TGTGCCAGCAGCCCACTTGGCGAGACCCAGTACTTC. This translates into CASSPLGETQYF.

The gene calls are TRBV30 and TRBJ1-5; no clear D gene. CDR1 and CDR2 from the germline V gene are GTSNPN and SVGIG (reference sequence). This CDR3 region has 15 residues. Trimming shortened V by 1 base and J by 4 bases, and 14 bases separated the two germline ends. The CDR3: CAWSGGLLGNQPQHF. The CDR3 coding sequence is TGTGCCTGGAGTGGGGGTTTATTAGGGAATCAGCCCCAGCATTTT.

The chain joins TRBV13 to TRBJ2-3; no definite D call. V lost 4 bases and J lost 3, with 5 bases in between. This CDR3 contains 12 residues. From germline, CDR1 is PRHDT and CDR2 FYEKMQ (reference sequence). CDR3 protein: CASSSETDTQYF. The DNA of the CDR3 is TGTGCCAGCAGCTCAGAGACAGATACGCAGTATTTT.

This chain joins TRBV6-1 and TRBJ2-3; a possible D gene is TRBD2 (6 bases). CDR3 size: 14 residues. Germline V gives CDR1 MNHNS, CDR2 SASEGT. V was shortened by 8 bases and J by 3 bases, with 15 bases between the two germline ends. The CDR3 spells CASPLGGRTDTQYF. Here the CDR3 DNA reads TGTGCCAGCCCTTTGGGGGGAAGGACAGATACGCAGTATTTT.

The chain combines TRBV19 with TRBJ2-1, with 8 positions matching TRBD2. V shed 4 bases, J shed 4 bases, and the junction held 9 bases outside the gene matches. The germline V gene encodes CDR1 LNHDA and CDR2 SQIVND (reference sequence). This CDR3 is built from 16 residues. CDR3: CASSTPGLASYNEQFF. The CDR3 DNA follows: TGTGCCAGTAGTACCCCAGGACTAGCATCTTACAATGAGCAGTTCTTC.

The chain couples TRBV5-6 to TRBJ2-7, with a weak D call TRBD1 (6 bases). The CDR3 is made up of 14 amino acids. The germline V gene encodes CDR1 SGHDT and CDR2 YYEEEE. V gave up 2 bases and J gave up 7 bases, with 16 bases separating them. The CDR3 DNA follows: TGTGCCAGCAGCTTTGGCAGGGGCCCTGGGGAGCAGTACTTC. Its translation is CASSFGRGPGEQYF. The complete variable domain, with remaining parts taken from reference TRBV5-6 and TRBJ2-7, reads DAGVTQSPTHLIKTRGQQVTLRCSPKSGHDTVSWYQQALGQGPQFIFQYYEEEERQRGNFPDRFSGHQFPNYSSELNVNALLLGDSALYLCASSFGRGPGEQYFGPGTRLTVT.

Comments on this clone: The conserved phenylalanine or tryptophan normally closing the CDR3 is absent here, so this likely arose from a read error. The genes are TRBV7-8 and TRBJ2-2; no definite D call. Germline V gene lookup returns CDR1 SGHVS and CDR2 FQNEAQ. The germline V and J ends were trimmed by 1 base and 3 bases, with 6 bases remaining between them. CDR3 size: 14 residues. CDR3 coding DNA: TGTGCCAGCAGCTTAGTCGTAGACACCGGGGAGCTGTTTCTT. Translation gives CASSLVVDTGELFL.